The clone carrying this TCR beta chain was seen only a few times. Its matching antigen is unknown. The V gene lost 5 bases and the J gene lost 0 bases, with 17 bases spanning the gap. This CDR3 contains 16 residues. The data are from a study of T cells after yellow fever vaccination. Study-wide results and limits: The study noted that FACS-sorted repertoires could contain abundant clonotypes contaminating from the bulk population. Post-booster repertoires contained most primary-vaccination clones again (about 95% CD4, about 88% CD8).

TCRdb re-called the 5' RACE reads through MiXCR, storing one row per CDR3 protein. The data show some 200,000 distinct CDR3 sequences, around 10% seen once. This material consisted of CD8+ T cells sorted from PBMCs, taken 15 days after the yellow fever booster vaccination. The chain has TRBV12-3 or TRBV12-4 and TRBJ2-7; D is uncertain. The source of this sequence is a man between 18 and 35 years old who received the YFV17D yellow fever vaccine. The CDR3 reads CASSPLYMDSSYEQYF. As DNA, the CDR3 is TGTGCCAGCAGTCCCCTTTATATGGATAGCTCCTACGAGCAGTACTTC.